This T cell receptor beta chain was retrieved from a study of response to subunit inactivated influenza vaccine. Study observations and caveats: The authors suggested that few new T cells are recruited per seasonal influenza vaccination.

There are a few counts of this clonotype. Its antigen is currently unknown. MiXCR, run by TCRdb on the RT-PCR reads, gives a single entry per CDR3 protein. Altogether 500,000 to 600,000 distinct CDR3 sequences are present, about 15% being singletons, with the ten largest covering 2.5% to 3.5%. The receptor was derived from a man between 45 and 75 years old who received an inactivated influenza vaccine. The sequencing used CD4+ T cells sorted from PBMCs, collected roughly 24 months after vaccination.

Written as DNA, the CDR3 is TGCGCCAGCGGACGTGATCGGGGGACCGGGGAGCTGTTTTTT. Protein: CASGRDRGTGELFF. The chain uses TRBV5-1 and TRBJ2-2; tentatively, D is TRBD2 (6 bases). V lost 7 bases to trimming and J lost 5 bases, with 15 bases between them. The V gene's germline CDR1 is SGHRS and CDR2 YFSETQ. CDR3 length: 14 residues.